What follows describes a single T cell receptor beta chain. The antigen is not known. Method: immunoSEQ multiplex PCR; TCRdb's copy keeps in-frame clones and lacks some. The data hold about 61,000 clones, with 70% to 90% observed a single time. This specimen belongs to a study of T cells in localized non-small cell lung cancer. Study observations and caveats: Exceeding tumor, uninvolved adjacent lung had the highest T cell clonality. It remains possible that heterogeneity exists, since only one tumor region was sequenced. The appearance of a median roughly 53 of the top 100 tumor clones was seen in adjacent lung.

The clonotype was recovered from a man between 40 and 69 years old with stage I squamous cell lung carcinoma. The sample was peripheral blood, taken before any cancer treatment.

The CDR3 DNA is TGTGCCAGCGGCCGGGTGGATTCCTACGAGCAGTACTTC. Its translation: CASGRVDSYEQYF. The V and J genes are TRBV27 and TRBJ2-7; D is undetermined. V was shortened by 8 bases and J by 1 base, with 12 bases between the two germline ends. The CDR3 consists of 13 residues. Germline V gene sequence: CDR1 MNHEY, CDR2 SMNVEV (reference sequence).